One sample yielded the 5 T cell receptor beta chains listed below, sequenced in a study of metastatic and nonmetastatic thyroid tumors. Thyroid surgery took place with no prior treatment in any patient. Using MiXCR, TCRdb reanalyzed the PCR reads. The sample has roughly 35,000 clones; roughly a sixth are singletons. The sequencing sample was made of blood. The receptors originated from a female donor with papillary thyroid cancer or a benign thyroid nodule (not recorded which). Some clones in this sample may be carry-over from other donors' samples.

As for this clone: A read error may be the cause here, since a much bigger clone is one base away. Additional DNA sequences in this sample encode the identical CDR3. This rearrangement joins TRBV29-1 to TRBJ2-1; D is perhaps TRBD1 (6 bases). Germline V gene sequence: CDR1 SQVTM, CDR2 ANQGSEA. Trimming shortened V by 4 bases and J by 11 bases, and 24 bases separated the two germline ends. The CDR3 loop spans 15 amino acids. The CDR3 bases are TGCAGCGTTGCGCCTGGTACAGGGCCCCAGGGTCAGCAGTTCTTC. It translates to CSVAPGTGPQGQQFF.

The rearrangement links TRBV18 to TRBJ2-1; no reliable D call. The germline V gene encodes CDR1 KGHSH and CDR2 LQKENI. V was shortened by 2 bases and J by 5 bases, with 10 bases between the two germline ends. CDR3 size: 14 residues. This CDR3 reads CASSPNFPDNEQFF. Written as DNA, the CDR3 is TGTGCCAGCTCACCAAATTTTCCCGACAATGAGCAGTTCTTC.

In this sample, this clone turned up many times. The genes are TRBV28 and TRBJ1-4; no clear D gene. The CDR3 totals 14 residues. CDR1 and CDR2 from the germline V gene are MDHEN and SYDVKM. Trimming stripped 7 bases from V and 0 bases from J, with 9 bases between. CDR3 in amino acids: CASTATSTNEKLFF. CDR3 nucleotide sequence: TGTGCCAGCACCGCGACCTCAACTAATGAAAAACTGTTTTTT. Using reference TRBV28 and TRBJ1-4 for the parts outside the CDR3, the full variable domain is DVKVTQSSRYLVKRTGEKVFLECVQDMDHENMFWYRQDPGLGLRLIYFSYDVKMKEKGDIPEGYSVSREKKERFSLILESASTNQTSMYLCASTATSTNEKLFFGSGTQLSVL.

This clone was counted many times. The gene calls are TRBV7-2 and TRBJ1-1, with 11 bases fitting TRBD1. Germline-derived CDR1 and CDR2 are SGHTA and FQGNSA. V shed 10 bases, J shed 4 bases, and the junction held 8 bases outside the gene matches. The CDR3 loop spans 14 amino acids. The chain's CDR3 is CATFRDRGSTEAFF. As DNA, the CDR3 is TGTGCCACTTTCAGGGACAGGGGGAGCACTGAAGCTTTCTTT.

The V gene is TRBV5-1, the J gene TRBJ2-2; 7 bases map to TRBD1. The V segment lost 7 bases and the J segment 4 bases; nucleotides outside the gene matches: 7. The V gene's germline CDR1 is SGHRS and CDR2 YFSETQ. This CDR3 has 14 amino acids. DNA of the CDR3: TGCGCCAGCTCCAGGGGGTCGGGCACCGGGGAGCTGTTTTTT. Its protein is CASSRGSGTGELFF.